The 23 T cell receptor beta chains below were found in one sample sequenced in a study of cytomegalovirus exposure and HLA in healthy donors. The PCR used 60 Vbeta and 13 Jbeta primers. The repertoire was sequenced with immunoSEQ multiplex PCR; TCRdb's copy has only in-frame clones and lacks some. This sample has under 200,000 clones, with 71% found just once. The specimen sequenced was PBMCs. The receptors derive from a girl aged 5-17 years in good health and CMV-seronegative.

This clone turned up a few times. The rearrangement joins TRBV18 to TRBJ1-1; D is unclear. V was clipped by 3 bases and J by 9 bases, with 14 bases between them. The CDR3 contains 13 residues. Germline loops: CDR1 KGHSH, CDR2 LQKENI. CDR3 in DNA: TGTGCCAGCTCACCCCAGACCCGGGATCAAGCTTTCTTT. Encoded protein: CASSPQTRDQAFF.

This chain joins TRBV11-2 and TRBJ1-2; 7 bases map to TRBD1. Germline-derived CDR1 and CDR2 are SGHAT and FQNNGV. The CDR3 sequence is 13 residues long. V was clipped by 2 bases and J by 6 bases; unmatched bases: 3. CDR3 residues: CASSLPGQDGYTF. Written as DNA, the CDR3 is TGTGCCAGCAGCTTACCCGGACAGGATGGCTACACCTTC.

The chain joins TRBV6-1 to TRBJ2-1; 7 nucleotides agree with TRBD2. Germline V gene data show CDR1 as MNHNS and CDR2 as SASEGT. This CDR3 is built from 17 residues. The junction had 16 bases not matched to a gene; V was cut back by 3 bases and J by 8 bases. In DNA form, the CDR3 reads TGTGCCAGCAGTGACCTCGGGAAGCGGGACCTTTTTTATGAGCAGTTCTTC. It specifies CASSDLGKRDLFYEQFF.

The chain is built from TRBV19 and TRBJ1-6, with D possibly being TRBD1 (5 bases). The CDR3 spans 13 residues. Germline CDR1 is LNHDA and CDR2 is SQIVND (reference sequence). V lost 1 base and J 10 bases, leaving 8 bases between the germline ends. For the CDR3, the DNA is TGTGCCAGTAGTATAGCGGACACCTCACCCCTCCACTTT. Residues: CASSIADTSPLHF.

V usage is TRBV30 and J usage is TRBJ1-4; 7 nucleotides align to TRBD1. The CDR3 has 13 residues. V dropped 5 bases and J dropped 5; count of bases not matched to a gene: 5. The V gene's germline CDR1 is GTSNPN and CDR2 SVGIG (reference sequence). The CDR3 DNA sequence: TGTGCCTGGCAACAGGGGACGAATGAAAAACTGTTTTTT. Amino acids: CAWQQGTNEKLFF. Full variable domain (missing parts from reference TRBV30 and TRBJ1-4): SQTIHQWPATLVQPVGSPLSLECTVEGTSNPNLYWYRQAAGRGLQLLFYSVGIGQISSEVPQNLSASRPQDRQFILSSKKLLLSDSGFYLCAWQQGTNEKLFFGSGTQLSVL.

The CDR3 spells CASSSPRTPQETQYF. The DNA of the CDR3 is TGTGCCAGCAGCTCGCCTCGGACTCCCCAAGAGACCCAGTACTTC. The chain recombines TRBV7-6 with TRBJ2-5; D might be TRBD2 (5 bases). The CDR3 runs 15 residues. V lost 4 bases and J lost 1, with 13 bases in between. Germline V gives CDR1 SGHVS, CDR2 FNYEAQ.

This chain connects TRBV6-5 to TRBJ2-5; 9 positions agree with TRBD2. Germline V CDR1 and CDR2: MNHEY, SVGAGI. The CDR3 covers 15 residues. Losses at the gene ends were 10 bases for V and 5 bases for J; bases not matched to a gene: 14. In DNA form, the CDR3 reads TGTGCCACCCAGATTGGGCGGGGGGGCTTCGAGACCCAGTACTTC. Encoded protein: CATQIGRGGFETQYF.

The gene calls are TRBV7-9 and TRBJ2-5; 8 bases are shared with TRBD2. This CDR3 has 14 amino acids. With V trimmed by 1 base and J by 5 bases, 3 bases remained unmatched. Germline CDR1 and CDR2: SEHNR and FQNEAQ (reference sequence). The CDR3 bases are TGTGCCAGCAGCTTAGGGGCGGGGGGTGAGACCCAGTACTTC. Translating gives CASSLGAGGETQYF.

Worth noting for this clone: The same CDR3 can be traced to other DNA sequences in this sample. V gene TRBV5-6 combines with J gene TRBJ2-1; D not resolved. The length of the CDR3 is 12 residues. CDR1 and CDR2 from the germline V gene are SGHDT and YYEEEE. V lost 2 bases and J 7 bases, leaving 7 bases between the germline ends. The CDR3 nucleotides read TGTGCCAGCAGCTTTCGAGGAAATGAGCAGTTCTTC. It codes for CASSFRGNEQFF.

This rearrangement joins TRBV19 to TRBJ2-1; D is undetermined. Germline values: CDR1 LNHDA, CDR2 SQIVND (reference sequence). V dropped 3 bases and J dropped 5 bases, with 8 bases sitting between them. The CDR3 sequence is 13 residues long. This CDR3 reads CASSISLNNEQFF. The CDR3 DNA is TGTGCCAGTAGTATCTCGCTAAACAATGAGCAGTTCTTC.

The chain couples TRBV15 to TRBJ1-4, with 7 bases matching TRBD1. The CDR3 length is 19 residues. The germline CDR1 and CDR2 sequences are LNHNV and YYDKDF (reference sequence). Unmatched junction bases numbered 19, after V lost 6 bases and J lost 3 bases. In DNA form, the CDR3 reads TGTGCCACCAGGGCAGAGTATGGGTCAGGGGGAGAGGCTAATGAAAAACTGTTTTTT. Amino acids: CATRAEYGSGGEANEKLFF. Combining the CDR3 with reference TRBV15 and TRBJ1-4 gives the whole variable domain DAMVIQNPRYQVTQFGKPVTLSCSQTLNHNVMYWYQQKSSQAPKLLFHYYDKDFNNEADTPDNFQSRRPNTSFCFLDIRSPGLGDTAMYLCATRAEYGSGGEANEKLFFGSGTQLSVL.

CDR3 amino acids: CASSLALVSYNEQFF. The DNA for the CDR3 is TGTGCCAGCAGCTTGGCCCTAGTCTCCTACAATGAGCAGTTCTTC. The rearrangement joins TRBV5-5 to TRBJ2-1, with no clear D. In germline, CDR1 is SGHKS, CDR2 YYEKEE (reference sequence). This CDR3 has 15 residues. V lost 0 bases to trimming and J lost 0 bases, with 7 bases between them.

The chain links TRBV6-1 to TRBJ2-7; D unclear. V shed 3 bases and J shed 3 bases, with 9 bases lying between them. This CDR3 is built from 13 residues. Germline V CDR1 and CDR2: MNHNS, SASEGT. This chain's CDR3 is CASSEAVVYEQYF. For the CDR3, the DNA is TGTGCCAGCAGTGAGGCCGTTGTCTACGAGCAGTACTTC.

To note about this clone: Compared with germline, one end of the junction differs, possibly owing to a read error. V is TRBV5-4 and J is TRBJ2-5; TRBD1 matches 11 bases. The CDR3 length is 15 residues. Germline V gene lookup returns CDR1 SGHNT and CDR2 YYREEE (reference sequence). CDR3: CASSLGQGGRETQYF. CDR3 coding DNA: TGTGCCAGCAGTTTGGGACAGGGGGGGAGAGAGACCCAGTACTTC.

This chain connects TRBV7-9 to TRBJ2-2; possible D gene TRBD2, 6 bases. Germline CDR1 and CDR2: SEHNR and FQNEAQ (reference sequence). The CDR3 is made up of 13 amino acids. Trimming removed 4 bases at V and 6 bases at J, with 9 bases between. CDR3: CASSSGGSGELFF. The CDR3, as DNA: TGTGCCAGCAGCTCCGGGGGTTCCGGGGAGCTGTTTTTT.

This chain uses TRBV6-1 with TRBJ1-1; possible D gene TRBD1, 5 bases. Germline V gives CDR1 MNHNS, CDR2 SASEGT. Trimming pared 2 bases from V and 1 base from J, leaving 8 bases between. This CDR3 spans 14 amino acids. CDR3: CASSEQGTNTEAFF. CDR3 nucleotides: TGTGCCAGCAGTGAACAGGGTACGAACACTGAAGCTTTCTTT.

CDR3 loop: CASFDRGYFDSPLHF. The CDR3 DNA is TGTGCCAGCTTTGACAGGGGGTATTTCGATTCACCCCTCCACTTT. The chain couples TRBV21-1 to TRBJ1-6; no DNA check was done on the table's D call, TRBD1. TRBV21-1 is shown as a pseudogene. The CDR3 has 15 amino acids.

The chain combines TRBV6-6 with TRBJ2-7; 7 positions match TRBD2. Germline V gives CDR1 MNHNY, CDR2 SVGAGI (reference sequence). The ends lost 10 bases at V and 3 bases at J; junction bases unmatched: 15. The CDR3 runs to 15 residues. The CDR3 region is CATRGRGGANYEQYF. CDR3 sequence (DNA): TGTGCCACCCGAGGGAGGGGTGGGGCAAACTACGAGCAGTACTTC.

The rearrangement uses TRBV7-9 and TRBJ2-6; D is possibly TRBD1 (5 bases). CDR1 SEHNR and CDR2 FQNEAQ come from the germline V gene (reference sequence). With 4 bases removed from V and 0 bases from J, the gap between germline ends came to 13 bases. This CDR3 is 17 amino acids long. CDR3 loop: CASSWQGSYSGANVLTF. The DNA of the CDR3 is TGTGCCAGCAGCTGGCAGGGATCTTACTCTGGGGCCAACGTCCTGACTTTC. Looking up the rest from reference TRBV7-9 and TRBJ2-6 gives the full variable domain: DTGVSQNPRHKITKRGQNVTFRCDPISEHNRLYWYRQTLGQGPEFLTYFQNEAQLEKSRLLSDRFSAERPKGSFSTLEIQRTEQGDSAMYLCASSWQGSYSGANVLTFGAGSRLTVL.

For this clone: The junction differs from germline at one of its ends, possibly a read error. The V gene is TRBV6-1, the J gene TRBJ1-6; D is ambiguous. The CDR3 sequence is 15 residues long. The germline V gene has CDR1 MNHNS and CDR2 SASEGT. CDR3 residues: CASGEGYSYNLPLHF. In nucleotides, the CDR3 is TGTGCCAGCGGGGAAGGATACTCCTATAATTTACCCCTCCACTTT.

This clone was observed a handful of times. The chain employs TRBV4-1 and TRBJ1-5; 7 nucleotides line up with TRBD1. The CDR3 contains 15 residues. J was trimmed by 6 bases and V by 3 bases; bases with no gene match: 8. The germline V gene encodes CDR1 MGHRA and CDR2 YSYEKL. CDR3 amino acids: CASSQQGVDGQPQHF. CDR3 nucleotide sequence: TGCGCCAGCAGCCAGCAGGGGGTGGACGGTCAGCCCCAGCATTTT.

CDR3 sequence reads: CASSLRTGGEDTQYF. The DNA of the CDR3 is TGTGCCAGCAGCCTCAGGACAGGGGGAGAAGATACGCAGTATTTT. This rearrangement joins TRBV4-2 to TRBJ2-3; 10 nucleotides match TRBD1. The V gene end was trimmed by 4 bases and the J gene end by 5 bases; junction bases not matched to a gene: 6. Germline assignment: CDR1 LGHNA and CDR2 YNFKEQ. The CDR3 length is 15 residues.

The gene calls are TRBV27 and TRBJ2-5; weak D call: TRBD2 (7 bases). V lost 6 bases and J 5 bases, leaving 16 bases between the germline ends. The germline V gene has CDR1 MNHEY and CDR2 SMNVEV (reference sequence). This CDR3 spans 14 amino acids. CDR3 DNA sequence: TGTGCCAGCAGAGGCCGGGGGGCCACTGAGACCCAGTACTTC. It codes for CASRGRGATETQYF.